This TCR beta chain was profiled in a study of prognosis after radiotherapy for stage I lung cancer. Study-level background: Tumors proved to be squamous cell carcinoma in 6 to 8 patients and represented adenocarcinoma in about eleven. Distant metastases were recorded in a handful of patients after radiotherapy, at a median of approximately 7 months, and no significant progression was recorded in roughly 15. General study results and limits: Diminished Shannon entropy following stereotactic body radiation therapy characterized patients who developed distant metastases.

Researchers took six milliliters of peripheral blood at each of two time points. CDR3 length: 17 residues. The V and J ends lost 3 bases and 2 bases, in that order; junction bases with no gene match: 6. Germline lookup yields CDR1 SGHDN and CDR2 FVKESK. This clonotype was observed at least ten times. Its matching antigen is unknown. Amplification of the TCR beta CDR3 (from genomic DNA) was done by two-round multiplex PCR. Amplification during the initial PCR round employed primers specific to each TRBV and TRBJ gene. TCRdb reprocessed the multiplex PCR reads via MiXCR and lists one record per CDR3 protein. Of over 25,000 distinct CDR3 sequences in the sample, roughly 46% were seen once.

This receptor was taken from a donor aged 50 or older with non-small cell lung cancer. The sequenced sample was PBMCs, obtained before or after stereotactic body radiation therapy (not recorded which). The rearrangement uses TRBV14 and TRBJ2-3; the match to TRBD1 covers 12 bases. CDR3: CASSHPGQGAYTDTQYF. CDR3 nucleotides: TGTGCCAGCAGCCATCCGGGACAGGGGGCGTACACAGATACGCAGTATTTT.